This T cell receptor (beta chain) comes out of a study of blood T cells in healthy people across ages. Drawn from each donor were roughly 10 milliliters of peripheral blood. With a J-beta primer mix and a sample-barcoded 5' primer, a second PCR ran about 7 to 11 cycles. MiXCR was run by TCRdb on the 5' RACE reads, yielding one entry per CDR3 protein. Of about 1.1 million distinct CDR3 sequences listed, 35% to 40% are singletons. This clonotype was recorded many times. This CDR3 region has 16 residues. The ends lost 3 bases at V and 7 bases at J; junction bases unmatched: 10. Sequenced sample: blood. The rearrangement uses TRBV12-3 or TRBV12-4 and TRBJ2-1; TRBD2 matches at 9 bases. The source of this sequence is a man younger than 35 in good health. CDR3 sequence reads: CASSFPAGGLGNEQFF. The CDR3 DNA sequence: TGTGCCAGCAGTTTCCCCGCGGGGGGGCTGGGGAATGAGCAGTTCTTC.